The clone carrying this TCR beta chain was recorded once. Its target is not known. This CDR3 has 17 amino acids. CDR1 SGHRS and CDR2 YFSETQ come from the germline V gene. V shed 0 bases, J shed 2 bases, and the junction held 11 bases outside the gene matches. The primer mix had 60 Vbeta and 13 Jbeta primers. Profiled with immunoSEQ multiplex PCR; TCRdb holds only in-frame clones, not every one. Of about 160,000 clones listed, roughly four fifths were seen once; the top ten hold over 1.3%. This specimen comes from a study of cytomegalovirus exposure and HLA in healthy donors. Study summary: Early released data had tens of millions of unique TCRs, all coming from HLA-typed donors. Findings and limits, study-wide: DRB1 showed the most TCR associations and HLA-C the fewest in a later analysis, as rates varied by HLA locus. HLA allele associations emerged for some 16,000 TCR beta sequences in a later analysis, at 0.05 false discovery rate. Later analysis reportedly placed an Asian-associated ancestry cluster below the roughly 670-donor mean in N-insertions.

The chain carries TRBV5-1 and TRBJ2-7, with 7 bases identical to TRBD2. This TCR derives from a man aged 18-30 years in good health and CMV-seronegative. The sample comprised PBMCs. The CDR3 region is CASSLGSSGTIPYEQYF. The CDR3 region has the DNA TGCGCCAGCAGCTTGGGTTCTAGCGGAACAATTCCCTACGAGCAGTACTTC.